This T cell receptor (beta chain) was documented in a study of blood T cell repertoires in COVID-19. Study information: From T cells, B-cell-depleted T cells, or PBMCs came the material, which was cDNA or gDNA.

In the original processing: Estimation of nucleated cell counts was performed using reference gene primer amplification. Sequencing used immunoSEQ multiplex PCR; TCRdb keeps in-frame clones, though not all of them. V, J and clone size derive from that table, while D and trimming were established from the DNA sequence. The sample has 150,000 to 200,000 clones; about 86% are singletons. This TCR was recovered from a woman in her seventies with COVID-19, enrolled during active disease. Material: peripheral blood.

Here the CDR3 reads CASSPKTGGTEAFF. In DNA form, the CDR3 reads TGCGCCAGCAGCCCAAAGACAGGGGGCACTGAAGCTTTCTTT. The genes are TRBV4-3 and TRBJ1-1; the match to TRBD1 covers 9 bases. Trimming took 4 bases from V and 4 from J; bases not matched to a gene: 4. The V gene's germline CDR1 is LGHNA and CDR2 YSLEER. This CDR3 comprises 14 residues.